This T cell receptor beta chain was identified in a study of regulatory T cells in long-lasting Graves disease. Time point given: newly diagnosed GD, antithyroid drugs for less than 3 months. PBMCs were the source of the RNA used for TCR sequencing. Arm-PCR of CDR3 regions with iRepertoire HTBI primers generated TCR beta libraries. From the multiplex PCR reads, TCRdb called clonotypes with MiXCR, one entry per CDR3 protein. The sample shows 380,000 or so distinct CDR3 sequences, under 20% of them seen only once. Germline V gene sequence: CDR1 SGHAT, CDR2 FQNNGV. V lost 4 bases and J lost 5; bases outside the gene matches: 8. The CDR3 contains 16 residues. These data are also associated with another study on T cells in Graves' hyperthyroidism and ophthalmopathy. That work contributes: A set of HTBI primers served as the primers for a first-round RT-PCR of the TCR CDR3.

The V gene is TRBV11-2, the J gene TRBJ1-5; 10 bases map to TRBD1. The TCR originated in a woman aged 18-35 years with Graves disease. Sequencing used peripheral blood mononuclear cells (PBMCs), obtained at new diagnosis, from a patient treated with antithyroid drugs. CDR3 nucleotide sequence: TGTGCCAGCAGCTCCCCGACAGGGGGCCGGGATCAGCCCCAGCATTTT. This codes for CASSSPTGGRDQPQHF.